This entry lists 12 T cell receptor beta chains sequenced from one sample in a study of radiotherapy plus CTLA-4 blockade in lung cancer. Here immunoSEQ multiplex PCR was the method, and the copy in TCRdb shows in-frame clones only, minus some. The profile covers about 32,000 clones, with 60% to 75% appearing a single time and around 4% taken by the ten largest. Sequences were derived from peripheral blood, sampled from a patient treated with radiotherapy plus ipilimumab. The receptors originated from a human donor with non-small cell lung cancer who had stable disease on radiotherapy plus ipilimumab.

The chain recombines TRBV7-6 with TRBJ2-7, with unresolved D. The V end lost 3 bases, the J end lost 5 bases, and 8 bases lay between the germline ends. The CDR3 is made up of 12 amino acids. Germline values: CDR1 SGHVS, CDR2 FNYEAQ. The CDR3 protein is CASSFAKHEQYF. The CDR3 DNA reads TGTGCCAGCAGCTTTGCAAAGCACGAGCAGTACTTC.

This chain uses TRBV19 with TRBJ1-1; D perhaps matches TRBD1 (6 bases). The CDR3 length is 13 residues. Germline CDR1 LNHDA, CDR2 SQIVND (reference sequence). V gave up 5 bases and J gave up 4 bases, with 11 bases separating them. The DNA of the CDR3 is TGTGCCAGTAGTCCCCCGGGGGCCACTGAAGCTTTCTTT. Translated: CASSPPGATEAFF.

The chain uses TRBV5-5 and TRBJ2-3; 8 positions match TRBD1. Looked up from germline, CDR1 is SGHKS and CDR2 is YYEKEE (reference sequence). The junction had 9 bases not matched to a gene; V was cut back by 4 bases and J by 2 bases. This CDR3 has 16 residues. The CDR3 loop is CASSPTQTGATDTQYF. CDR3 coding DNA: TGTGCCAGCAGCCCTACCCAGACAGGGGCCACAGATACGCAGTATTTT.

The chain has TRBV5-1 and TRBJ2-7; D possibly matches TRBD1 or TRBD2 (5 bases each). This CDR3 spans 15 amino acids. Looked up from germline, CDR1 is SGHRS and CDR2 is YFSETQ. Trimming pared 5 bases from V and 1 base from J, leaving 16 bases between. The CDR3 DNA follows: TGCGCCAGCAGTATGACCGGGACGCTATCCTACGAGCAGTACTTC. Translation: CASSMTGTLSYEQYF.

Of note for this clone: Other DNA sequences in this sample translate to the same CDR3. This sequence joins TRBV19 and TRBJ1-5; D is ambiguous. Germline assignment: CDR1 LNHDA and CDR2 SQIVND (reference sequence). Deletions cut 3 bases from V and 4 bases from J, with 10 bases between. This CDR3 region has 14 residues. CDR3 loop: CASSIGERNQPQHF. Here the CDR3 DNA reads TGTGCCAGTAGTATTGGGGAACGTAATCAGCCCCAGCATTTT.

Here the CDR3 reads CASSPYPTDTQYF. As DNA, the CDR3 is TGTGCCAGCAGTCCCTATCCCACAGATACGCAGTATTTT. The chain carries TRBV27 and TRBJ2-3, with D unresolved. This CDR3 contains 13 residues. Germline loops: CDR1 MNHEY, CDR2 SMNVEV (reference sequence). Trimming took off 5 bases at V and 2 bases at J, with 8 bases between the two ends.

The V and J genes are TRBV21-1 and TRBJ1-1; the table's D call, TRBD1, has no DNA check behind it. TRBV21-1 is given as a pseudogene. The CDR3 has 17 amino acids. The CDR3: CASSKRRGPGHHTEAFF. CDR3 nucleotides: TGTGCCAGCAGCAAACGAAGGGGCCCGGGTCACCACACTGAAGCTTTCTTT.

This clone was counted a few times. CDR3 amino acids: CASSIRGAGDNQPQHF. The CDR3 region has the DNA TGTGCCAGTAGTATTAGGGGGGCAGGGGACAATCAGCCCCAGCATTTT. The rearrangement links TRBV19 to TRBJ1-5; TRBD1 might be the D (6 bases). Germline loops: CDR1 LNHDA, CDR2 SQIVND (reference sequence). The V gene lost 3 bases and the J gene lost 3 bases, with 15 bases spanning the gap. The CDR3 loop spans 16 amino acids.

This chain connects TRBV20-1 to TRBJ2-3, with unresolved D. In germline, CDR1 is DFQATT, CDR2 SNEGSKA (reference sequence). The CDR3 totals 11 residues. Trimming left V 6 bases short and J 6 bases short, with 10 bases between. CDR3 DNA sequence: TGCAGTGCGCAGTTAGGGGATACGCAGTATTTT. Translating gives CSAQLGDTQYF.

DNA for the CDR3: TGTGCCAGTAGTATCCGGGACGGCAATCAGCCCCAGCATTTT. Encoded protein: CASSIRDGNQPQHF. The chain recombines TRBV19 with TRBJ1-5; D is possibly TRBD1 (5 bases). CDR1 and CDR2 from the germline V gene are LNHDA and SQIVND (reference sequence). Trimming removed 3 bases from V and 2 bases from J, with 8 bases in between. The CDR3 runs 14 residues.

The chain has TRBV5-1 and TRBJ2-2, with unresolved D. CDR3 length: 13 amino acids. Trimming shortened V by 2 bases and J by 4 bases, and 6 bases separated the two germline ends. CDR1 is SGHRS and CDR2 is YFSETQ in the germline V gene. The CDR3 sequence: CASSLYTTGELFF. The DNA for the CDR3 is TGCGCCAGCAGCTTATATACCACCGGGGAGCTGTTTTTT. Combining the CDR3 with reference TRBV5-1 and TRBJ2-2 gives the whole variable domain KAGVTQTPRYLIKTRGQQVTLSCSPISGHRSVSWYQQTPGQGLQFLFEYFSETQRNKGNFPGRFSGRQFSNSRSEMNVSTLELGDSALYLCASSLYTTGELFFGEGSRLTVL.

A few counts support this clone. The V and J genes are TRBV25-1 and TRBJ2-3; the D is unclear. CDR1 is MGHDK and CDR2 is SYGVNS in the germline V gene. The CDR3 has 16 residues. Deletions cut 1 base from V and 0 bases from J, with 11 bases between. CDR3 bases: TGTGCCAGCAGTGAATTAATAGCTTCTAGCACAGATACGCAGTATTTT. As protein: CASSELIASSTDTQYF.